Below, 27 T cell receptor beta chains from the same sample are listed, as sequenced in a study of STAT3 mutations in large granular lymphocyte leukemia. General study points: In T-cell large granular lymphocyte leukemia, about half of patients showed multiple immunodominant subclonotypes.

Their antigen targets remain unknown. Repertoires were generated with immunoSEQ multiplex PCR, while TCRdb's copy carries only in-frame clones and drops some. Of over 15,000 clones detected, 80% to 95% appear once; the ten largest clones hold 8.7%. The source material was peripheral blood mononuclear cells. The receptors originated from a woman between 45 and 60 years old with T-cell large granular lymphocyte leukemia. Some clones in this sample may be carry-over from other donors' samples.

This chain links TRBV5-5 with TRBJ2-7; D is uncertain. CDR1 SGHKS and CDR2 YYEKEE come from the germline V gene (reference sequence). V lost 0 bases and J 2 bases, leaving 3 bases between the germline ends. The CDR3 is 12 residues long. The DNA of the CDR3 is TGTGCCAGCAGCTTGGTTACCTACGAGCAGTACTTC. This encodes CASSLVTYEQYF.

The chain carries TRBV6-1 and TRBJ1-5, with D unresolved. The CDR3 spans 13 residues. V dropped 0 bases and J dropped 3 bases, with 3 bases sitting between them. The germline V gene has CDR1 MNHNS and CDR2 SASEGT. DNA for the CDR3: TGTGCCAGCAGTGAAGCTTCCAATCAGCCCCAGCATTTT. Residues: CASSEASNQPQHF.

This CDR3 is CASSMDLAGTTDTQYF. CDR3 DNA: TGCGCCAGCAGCATGGATCTAGCGGGGACCACAGATACGCAGTATTTT. The gene calls are TRBV5-1 and TRBJ2-3, with TRBD2 matching 9 bases. V shed 4 bases and J 2 bases; nucleotides not matched to a gene: 8. From germline, CDR1 is SGHRS and CDR2 YFSETQ. CDR3 length: 16 amino acids. Looking up the rest from reference TRBV5-1 and TRBJ2-3 gives the full variable domain: KAGVTQTPRYLIKTRGQQVTLSCSPISGHRSVSWYQQTPGQGLQFLFEYFSETQRNKGNFPGRFSGRQFSNSRSEMNVSTLELGDSALYLCASSMDLAGTTDTQYFGPGTRLTVL.

The chain carries TRBV6-5 and TRBJ2-7, with D possibly matching TRBD1 (5 bases). V dropped 6 bases and J dropped 5 bases, with 20 bases sitting between them. Per the germline V gene, CDR1 is MNHEY and CDR2 is SVGAGI. The CDR3 covers 15 residues. CDR3 sequence reads: CASSRTGSSGHEQYF. CDR3 DNA: TGTGCCAGCAGCCGAACAGGCTCCTCTGGCCACGAGCAGTACTTC.

The chain links TRBV18 to TRBJ2-5; D not certain. CDR3 length: 15 residues. Per the germline V gene, CDR1 is KGHSH and CDR2 is LQKENI. Trimming left V 2 bases short and J 5 bases short, with 15 bases between. In nucleotides, the CDR3 is TGTGCCAGCTCACCATCCCCTGGGGTTAGGGAGACCCAGTACTTC. Its protein product is CASSPSPGVRETQYF.

There are a few counts of this clone. The chain combines TRBV30 with TRBJ1-1; D gene uncertain. This CDR3 spans 12 amino acids. Germline V gene data show CDR1 as GTSNPN and CDR2 as SVGIG (reference sequence). Trimming removed 3 bases at V and 6 bases at J, with 11 bases between. The CDR3 nucleotides are TGTGCCTGGAGCAGAAACAGAGCTGAAGCTTTCTTT. This sequence encodes CAWSRNRAEAFF.

This clone showed up just a few times. The chain has TRBV19 and TRBJ1-5, with a tentative D call TRBD1 (6 bases). This CDR3 region has 13 residues. V gave up 6 bases and J gave up 7 bases, with 13 bases separating them. Per germline, CDR1 LNHDA and CDR2 SQIVND (reference sequence). The chain's CDR3 is CASRPRGKQPQHF. As DNA, the CDR3 is TGTGCCAGTAGACCCAGGGGAAAACAGCCCCAGCATTTT.

This chain links TRBV5-6 with TRBJ2-1, with D possibly TRBD2 on 7 matching bases. Trimming pared 5 bases from V and 6 bases from J, leaving 18 bases between. The germline V gene encodes CDR1 SGHDT and CDR2 YYEEEE. The CDR3 is 15 amino acids. Written as DNA, the CDR3 is TGTGCCAGCAGTTTGCGGGGGCTAGCTCGCAATGAGCAGTTCTTC. Its protein product is CASSLRGLARNEQFF.

V is TRBV5-1 and J is TRBJ2-7, with D possibly TRBD1 on 6 matching bases. Germline CDR1 is SGHRS and CDR2 is YFSETQ. V lost 5 bases and J lost 4, with 16 bases in between. There are 14 residues in the CDR3. The CDR3 DNA reads as TGCGCCAGCAGAGAATCGGGACAAAGTTACGAGCAGTACTTC. The encoded protein is CASRESGQSYEQYF. Full variable domain (missing parts from reference TRBV5-1 and TRBJ2-7): KAGVTQTPRYLIKTRGQQVTLSCSPISGHRSVSWYQQTPGQGLQFLFEYFSETQRNKGNFPGRFSGRQFSNSRSEMNVSTLELGDSALYLCASRESGQSYEQYFGPGTRLTVT.

Judged by abundance, this clone is medium-sized. This chain joins TRBV23-1 and TRBJ1-3; 8 positions agree with TRBD1. TRBV23-1 qualifies as an ORF whose function is uncertain. This CDR3 contains 18 residues. The trim removed 11 bases at V and 0 bases at J, leaving 18 bases unmatched. The CDR3 DNA reads as TGCGCCGCGGGGCCCGGACAGGGACTGGCAAGCTCTGGAAACACCATATATTTT. It encodes CAAGPGQGLASSGNTIYF.

The V and J genes are TRBV19 and TRBJ2-7; D may be TRBD1 (5 bases). Germline V gene lookup returns CDR1 LNHDA and CDR2 SQIVND (reference sequence). Trimming pared 1 base from V and 3 bases from J, leaving 7 bases between. The length of the CDR3 is 13 residues. CDR3 amino acids: CASSIGQYYEQYF. CDR3 coding DNA: TGTGCCAGTAGTATAGGACAGTACTACGAGCAGTACTTC.

This CDR3 reads CASTDSLNTEAFF. CDR3 in DNA: TGTGCCAGCACCGACAGCCTTAACACTGAAGCTTTCTTT. The chain recombines TRBV6-6 with TRBJ1-1; D possibly corresponds to TRBD1 (5 bases). This CDR3 is 13 amino acids long. V was cut by 7 bases and J by 2 bases, with 11 bases left in between. Germline CDR1 reads MNHNY; CDR2 reads SVGAGI (reference sequence).

This clone has a single count. The chain carries TRBV7-3 and TRBJ2-7, with D perhaps assigned TRBD1 or TRBD2 (5 bases each). CDR1 SGHTA and CDR2 FQGTGA come from the germline V gene. The CDR3 consists of 13 residues. V was trimmed by 5 bases and J by 0 bases, leaving 8 bases between them. CDR3 bases: TGTGCCAGCAGCCCGAGGGGCTCCTACGAGCAGTACTTC. This gives the protein CASSPRGSYEQYF.

The chain joins TRBV7-9 to TRBJ2-2; either TRBD1 or TRBD2 may supply D (5 bases each). The CDR3 is made up of 15 amino acids. Germline assignment: CDR1 SEHNR and CDR2 FQNEAQ (reference sequence). V lost 5 bases and J lost 4, with 14 bases in between. In nucleotides, the CDR3 is TGTGCCAGCAGCCATAATGGGGGACCCACCGGGGAGCTGTTTTTT. It is translated as CASSHNGGPTGELFF. Filled out from reference TRBV7-9 and TRBJ2-2, the complete variable domain reads DTGVSQNPRHKITKRGQNVTFRCDPISEHNRLYWYRQTLGQGPEFLTYFQNEAQLEKSRLLSDRFSAERPKGSFSTLEIQRTEQGDSAMYLCASSHNGGPTGELFFGEGSRLTVL.

This clone was seen a single time. The chain combines TRBV6-1 with TRBJ1-5; 7 nucleotides align to TRBD1. Per the germline V gene, CDR1 is MNHNS and CDR2 is SASEGT. V was clipped by 11 bases and J by 5 bases; unmatched bases: 9. This CDR3 has 13 amino acids. CDR3 protein: CAGRGQAHQPQHF. CDR3 bases: TGTGCCGGGCGTGGACAGGCCCATCAGCCCCAGCATTTT.

The chain carries TRBV6-1 and TRBJ1-5; 7 bases agree with TRBD1. This CDR3 contains 14 residues. V was clipped by 7 bases and J by 4 bases; unmatched bases: 7. Germline CDR1 reads MNHNS; CDR2 reads SASEGT. CDR3 nucleotides: TGTGCCAGCACCCCAGGGGGGTCAAATCAGCCCCAGCATTTT. Translation: CASTPGGSNQPQHF.

The chain joins TRBV4-1 to TRBJ1-4; D is possibly TRBD1 (5 bases). This CDR3 spans 15 amino acids. The V and J ends lost 2 bases and 6 bases respectively, with 13 bases between them. Per the germline V gene, CDR1 is MGHRA and CDR2 is YSYEKL. In nucleotides, the CDR3 is TGCGCCAGCAGCCAAAGACGAGGACAAGATGAAAAACTGTTTTTT. This encodes CASSQRRGQDEKLFF.

This chain joins TRBV27 and TRBJ2-7, with TRBD1 identical over 7 bases. Germline CDR1 MNHEY, CDR2 SMNVEV (reference sequence). V was pared by 5 bases and J by 6 bases, with 13 bases of the junction left unmatched. The CDR3 spans 15 residues. The CDR3 here is CASSARQGAVSEQYF. CDR3 bases: TGTGCCAGCAGTGCCCGACAGGGAGCGGTAAGCGAGCAGTACTTC.

This chain connects TRBV7-2 to TRBJ2-2; tentative D call: TRBD1 (8 bases). The V gene's germline CDR1 is SGHTA and CDR2 FQGNSA. The V gene lost 7 bases and the J gene lost 4 bases, with 16 bases spanning the gap. CDR3 size: 15 residues. Here the CDR3 DNA reads TGTGCCAGCACCCCGGGGGGACAGGTCACCGGGGAGCTGTTTTTT. It yields the protein CASTPGGQVTGELFF. Using reference TRBV7-2 and TRBJ2-2 for the parts outside the CDR3, the full variable domain is GAGVSQSPSNKVTEKGKDVELRCDPISGHTALYWYRQSLGQGLEFLIYFQGNSAPDKSGLPSDRFSAERTGGSVSTLTIQRTQQEDSAVYLCASTPGGQVTGELFFGEGSRLTVL.

V is TRBV4-3 and J is TRBJ2-3, with 7 bases fitting TRBD2. CDR3 length equals 17 residues. The germline V gene has CDR1 LGHNA and CDR2 YSLEER. The J segment lost 0 bases and the V segment lost 0 bases, leaving 6 bases of the junction unmatched. The CDR3 DNA is TGCGCCAGCAGCCAAGATCCAGCGGGATCAAGCACAGATACGCAGTATTTT. It yields the protein CASSQDPAGSSTDTQYF.

The V call is TRBV29-1, the J call TRBJ1-1, with D uncertain. This CDR3 contains 10 residues. Trimming took off 4 bases at V and 6 bases at J, with 6 bases between the two ends. Germline V gene lookup returns CDR1 SQVTM and CDR2 ANQGSEA. The DNA for the CDR3 is TGCAGCGTTGTACGAGCTGAAGCTTTCTTT. Translated: CSVVRAEAFF.

In this sample, this clone turned up once. The chain employs TRBV5-8 and TRBJ2-3; tentatively, D is TRBD2 (5 bases). The V gene lost 2 bases and the J gene lost 4 bases, with 17 bases spanning the gap. The CDR3 is 16 amino acids. Germline assignment: CDR1 SGHTS and CDR2 YDEGEE. CDR3 region: CASSFGPSGWADTQYF. In DNA form, the CDR3 reads TGTGCCAGCAGCTTTGGGCCCAGCGGATGGGCAGATACGCAGTATTTT.

The chain is built from TRBV2 and TRBJ2-7; TRBD1 aligns across 8 bases. Germline trimming cut 5 bases from V and 6 bases from J; bases unmatched to any gene: 6. Germline CDR1 is SNHLY and CDR2 is FYNNEI. This CDR3 is 13 amino acids long. The CDR3 DNA reads TGTGCCAGCAGTAGGACAGGGTTGAGCGAGCAGTACTTC. Its translation is CASSRTGLSEQYF.

The table lists this clone with a count of one. The CDR3: CASSSERAYNEQFF. DNA for the CDR3: TGTGCCAGCAGCTCCGAGCGGGCCTACAATGAGCAGTTCTTC. This chain links TRBV7-9 with TRBJ2-1, with D tentatively TRBD2 (6 bases). CDR3 size: 14 residues. V was trimmed by 4 bases and J by 2 bases, leaving 9 bases between them. CDR1 and CDR2 (germline): SEHNR, FQNEAQ (reference sequence).

V gene TRBV2 combines with J gene TRBJ2-6; 7 nucleotides match TRBD1. V lost 6 bases and J lost 3; bases outside the gene matches: 8. This CDR3 is 16 amino acids long. CDR1 is SNHLY and CDR2 is FYNNEI in the germline V gene. The CDR3, as DNA: TGTGCCAGCAGGGGGAATACAGGGGTTGGGGCCAACGTCCTGACTTTC. Its translation: CASRGNTGVGANVLTF.

The rearrangement joins TRBV29-1 to TRBJ2-7; D is perhaps TRBD1 (5 bases). V shed 4 bases and J shed 2 bases, with 15 bases lying between them. The CDR3 covers 14 residues. CDR1 is SQVTM, CDR2 ANQGSEA, per germline. CDR3 sequence reads: CSVVGQGRTYEQYF. Here the CDR3 DNA reads TGCAGCGTTGTTGGCCAGGGTAGGACCTACGAGCAGTACTTC.

A single count supports this clone. This rearrangement joins TRBV30 to TRBJ2-1; 9 bases map to TRBD2. V trimming: 2 bases; J trimming: 10 bases; junction bases outside the gene matches: 9. Germline loops: CDR1 GTSNPN, CDR2 SVGIG (reference sequence). The CDR3 totals 14 residues. CDR3 DNA: TGTGCCTGGAGTACAGGCGGGAGGGCCAGGGAGCAGTTCTTC. Residues: CAWSTGGRAREQFF.